The present T cell receptor (beta chain) was sequenced within a study of T cells in localized non-small cell lung cancer. Study-wide results and limits: Within adjacent lung there appeared a median around 55 of the top 100 tumor clones. Multi-region tumor sequencing was not done, so intratumor heterogeneity could not be excluded.

CDR1 and CDR2 from the germline V gene are SGHRS and YFSETQ. Unmatched junction bases numbered 5, after V lost 1 base and J lost 5 bases. This CDR3 has 15 amino acids. Comment on this clone: The antigen remains unidentified.

The table came from immunoSEQ multiplex PCR; TCRdb's copy has only in-frame clones and leaves some out. The sample holds about 2,000 clones, about a sixth seen once. This clonotype was obtained from an older female donor with stage I squamous cell lung carcinoma. V is TRBV5-1 and J is TRBJ2-7, with 11 positions matching TRBD2. Material: lung tumor tissue, obtained before any cancer treatment. CDR3 in DNA: TGCGCCAGCAGCTTGCGTCTAGCGGGAGGAGACGAGCAGTACTTC. This gives the protein CASSLRLAGGDEQYF.